These T cell receptor beta chains were read from a single sample in a study of blood T cell repertoires in COVID-19. Repertoires were generated with immunoSEQ multiplex PCR, while TCRdb's copy carries only in-frame clones and drops some. The table records 150,000 to 200,000 clones, about nine tenths of them present only once. Material: peripheral blood. The receptors originated from a middle-aged man with acute or convalescent COVID-19. The CDR3 runs from the conserved cysteine through the conserved F or W. The order of the fields is D gene, V gene, clone size, CDR3 length, J gene, CDR3 protein, CDR3 DNA. D genes are given only for firm matches. Only some rows state a clone size, as once, few, many or a class for expanded clones.

TRBD1	TRBV5-6	few	17	TRBJ1-6	CASSLGPPGQEPSPLHF	TGTGCCAGCAGCTTGGGGCCCCCGGGACAGGAGCCCTCACCCCTCCACTTT
TRBD1	TRBV7-2	.	14	TRBJ2-7	CASSSGQGNYEQYF	TGTGCCAGCAGCTCCGGACAGGGGAACTACGAGCAGTACTTC
.	TRBV29-1	.	13	TRBJ2-7	CSVQGTDGYEQYF	TGCAGCGTTCAGGGCACCGACGGCTACGAGCAGTACTTC
TRBD1	TRBV7-2	.	14	TRBJ1-2	CASSLGTGSYGYTF	TGTGCCAGCAGCTTAGGGACAGGCTCTTATGGCTACACCTTC
TRBD1	TRBV5-1	.	14	TRBJ2-7	CASSLPLAGGRQYF	TGCGCCAGCAGCTTGCCTCTGGCAGGGGGCCGGCAGTACTTC
TRBD1	TRBV6-6	.	13	TRBJ1-1	CASSDRGSTEAFF	TGTGCCAGCAGCGACAGGGGTTCCACTGAAGCTTTCTTT
TRBD1	TRBV28	.	13	TRBJ2-1	CASRQGPYNEQFF	TGTGCCAGCCGACAGGGTCCCTACAATGAGCAGTTCTTC
.	TRBV5-8	.	12	TRBJ2-1	CASSGSRGNQFF	TGTGCCAGCAGCGGGTCAAGGGGGAATCAGTTCTTC
.	TRBV7-2	.	14	TRBJ2-3	CASTRGMSTDTQYF	TGTGCCAGCACCCGCGGGATGTCAACAGATACGCAGTATTTT
.	TRBV11-2	.	18	TRBJ2-7	CASSGLGRGEQVSYEQYF	TGTGCCAGCAGCGGATTGGGCAGGGGTGAACAGGTTAGCTACGAGCAGTACTTC
TRBD1	TRBV7-9	.	15	TRBJ1-4	CASSPTGPTEEKLFF	TGTGCCAGCAGCCCGACAGGGCCGACGGAGGAAAAACTGTTTTTT
.	TRBV5-1	.	13	TRBJ1-2	CASSFGQYYGYTF	TGCGCCAGCAGCTTTGGGCAGTACTATGGCTACACCTTC
TRBD2	TRBV4-1	.	17	TRBJ2-6	CASSHTQAGAGANVLTF	TGCGCCAGCAGCCACACCCAGGCGGGGGCTGGGGCCAACGTCCTGACTTTC
TRBD2	TRBV11-2	.	19	TRBJ2-3	CASSPPRGGGAHRTDTQYF	TGTGCCAGCAGCCCCCCCCGAGGCGGGGGGGCACACCGCACAGATACGCAGTATTTT
TRBD2	TRBV5-4	.	15	TRBJ2-1	CASSWVSGGTYEQFF	TGTGCCAGCAGCTGGGTAAGCGGGGGGACCTATGAGCAGTTCTTC
TRBD2	TRBV18	.	16	TRBJ2-3	CASSPLAGGLTDTQYF	TGTGCCAGCTCACCACTGGCGGGGGGTCTCACAGATACGCAGTATTTT
.	TRBV5-1	once	15	TRBJ2-1	CASSPTGEYYNEQFF	TGCGCCAGCAGCCCTACGGGGGAGTACTACAATGAGCAGTTCTTC
.	TRBV7-2	.	17	TRBJ2-4	CASSLVLGRVGKNIQYF	TGTGCCAGCAGCTTAGTTTTGGGCAGGGTGGGCAAAAACATTCAGTACTTC